These 7 T cell receptor beta chains originate from one sample sequenced in a study of T cell changes during pregnancy in multiple sclerosis. Using immunoSEQ multiplex PCR, the repertoire was profiled, and TCRdb retains in-frame clones only, with some absent. The sample records about 67,000 clones, more than 85% being singletons. Specimen: peripheral blood, collected in the second trimester of pregnancy. These receptor sequences come from a female donor with multiple sclerosis, enrolled in a pregnancy study.

The chain couples TRBV7-9 to TRBJ2-7; perhaps TRBD1 as D (5 bases). V dropped 4 bases and J dropped 1 base, with 20 bases sitting between them. CDR1 SEHNR and CDR2 FQNEAQ come from the germline V gene (reference sequence). The CDR3 is made up of 17 amino acids. CDR3 sequence (DNA): TGTGCCAGCAGCTCATATCTTCGACAGATGTCTTCCTACGAGCAGTACTTC. It codes for CASSSYLRQMSSYEQYF. Filled out from reference TRBV7-9 and TRBJ2-7, the complete variable domain reads DTGVSQNPRHKITKRGQNVTFRCDPISEHNRLYWYRQTLGQGPEFLTYFQNEAQLEKSRLLSDRFSAERPKGSFSTLEIQRTEQGDSAMYLCASSSYLRQMSSYEQYFGPGTRLTVT.

V and J are TRBV5-1 and TRBJ1-1, with D possibly being TRBD1 (5 bases). This CDR3 contains 15 residues. Trimming took 0 bases from V and 6 from J, leaving 15 bases between them. Germline values: CDR1 SGHRS, CDR2 YFSETQ. This chain's CDR3 is CASSLEGYSGPEAFF. In nucleotides, the CDR3 is TGCGCCAGCAGCTTGGAGGGGTATTCCGGACCTGAAGCTTTCTTT.

This sequence joins TRBV15 and TRBJ1-2; 10 bases fit TRBD1. The length of the CDR3 is 20 residues. Trimming removed 0 bases from V and 1 base from J; junction bases left unmatched: 14. Germline V gene data show CDR1 as LNHNV and CDR2 as YYDKDF (reference sequence). The CDR3 reads CATSRDRALGTGVFNYGYTF. In DNA form, the CDR3 reads TGTGCCACCAGCAGAGATCGGGCTCTGGGGACAGGGGTTTTTAACTATGGCTACACCTTC.

The chain links TRBV11-2 to TRBJ1-3, with 12 bases matching TRBD1. V gave up 6 bases and J gave up 0 bases; unmatched junction bases: 9. Germline lookup yields CDR1 SGHAT and CDR2 FQNNGV. The CDR3 is 18 residues long. CDR3 region: CASRRGTGGSISGNTIYF. The CDR3 DNA reads TGTGCCAGCAGACGAGGGACAGGGGGCTCAATCTCTGGAAACACCATATATTTT.

The V call is TRBV7-9, the J call TRBJ1-4; D gene ambiguous. The V end was cut by 3 bases, the J end by 6 bases, with 11 bases between. In germline, CDR1 is SEHNR, CDR2 FQNEAQ (reference sequence). The CDR3 loop spans 14 amino acids. The CDR3 DNA follows: TGTGCCAGCAGCTTCTATGGTCGGGATGAAAAACTGTTTTTT. This translates into CASSFYGRDEKLFF.

This sequence joins TRBV19 and TRBJ1-5; D unclear. V lost 1 base and J 0 bases, leaving 7 bases between the germline ends. Germline assignment: CDR1 LNHDA and CDR2 SQIVND (reference sequence). CDR3 length: 15 residues. The DNA of the CDR3 is TGTGCCAGTAGTATAGGGCGGATTAGCAATCAGCCCCAGCATTTT. Amino acids: CASSIGRISNQPQHF.

V usage is TRBV4-1 and J usage is TRBJ2-1; a possible D gene is TRBD2 (7 bases). CDR3 length: 15 amino acids. Germline assignment: CDR1 MGHRA and CDR2 YSYEKL. The V end was cut by 2 bases, the J end by 2 bases, with 10 bases between. The CDR3 DNA sequence: TGCGCCAGCAGCCAAAAGGGGGGGGCCTACAATGAGCAGTTCTTC. This sequence encodes CASSQKGGAYNEQFF.